A single sample gave rise to the 5 T cell receptor beta chains below, sequenced in a study of blood T cell repertoires in COVID-19. Here immunoSEQ multiplex PCR was the method, and the copy in TCRdb shows in-frame clones only, minus some. Counted here are 230,000 or so clones, about 88% occurring once; the ten biggest clones make up more than 2.5%. The sample was PBMCs or T cells enriched from blood (not recorded which). These receptors came from a woman aged 25 to 39 who had recovered from COVID-19.

The V gene is TRBV12-3 or TRBV12-4, the J gene TRBJ1-2; possibly TRBD1 for D (5 bases). CDR3 length equals 12 residues. V was pared by 7 bases and J by 5 bases, with 11 bases between. The CDR3 sequence: CASKWGRYGYTF. The CDR3 bases are TGTGCCAGCAAATGGGGCAGATATGGCTACACCTTC.

This sequence joins TRBV4-3 and TRBJ1-4; tentative D call: TRBD1 (6 bases). V lost 0 bases to trimming and J lost 3 bases, with 8 bases between them. CDR3 size: 15 residues. Looked up from germline, CDR1 is LGHNA and CDR2 is YSLEER. CDR3 amino acids: CASSQDRGPNEKLFF. DNA for the CDR3: TGCGCCAGCAGCCAAGACAGGGGACCTAATGAAAAACTGTTTTTT.

The chain uses TRBV6-2 or TRBV6-3 and TRBJ2-7, with D possibly matching TRBD2 (5 bases). V gave up 2 bases and J gave up 1 base, with 15 bases separating them. The CDR3 is made up of 16 amino acids. The germline CDR1 and CDR2 sequences are MNHEY and SVGEGT. The CDR3 sequence is CASSYSLGSGSYEQYF. The CDR3 region has the DNA TGTGCCAGCAGTTACAGCCTGGGGTCGGGATCCTACGAGCAGTACTTC.

The CDR3 DNA follows: TGCGCCAGCAGCCAAGACCGAAGTCGAACAGGTCTCCTTGAAAAACTGTTTTTT. Translation gives CASSQDRSRTGLLEKLFF. This chain joins TRBV4-3 and TRBJ1-4; maybe TRBD1 (5 bases). Per germline, CDR1 LGHNA and CDR2 YSLEER. CDR3 length: 18 amino acids. The V end lost 0 bases, the J end lost 7 bases, and 21 bases lay between the germline ends.

This chain links TRBV4-3 with TRBJ1-2; TRBD1 agrees at 9 bases. This CDR3 contains 15 residues. J lost 8 bases, V lost 3 bases, and 10 bases had no gene match. CDR1 is LGHNA, CDR2 YSLEER, per germline. CDR3 DNA sequence: TGCGCCAGCAGCCAGGAAGCCGGGACAGGGCTCGGCTACACCTTC. It translates to CASSQEAGTGLGYTF.